The clone carrying this T cell receptor beta chain appeared a few times. 5'RACE, which relied on constant-segment primers, yielded TCR alpha and TCR beta cDNA libraries carrying sample barcodes and UMIs. TCRdb recomputed calls from the 5' RACE reads with MiXCR, one row per CDR3 protein. This table has roughly 340,000 distinct CDR3 sequences, 15% to 20% appearing once. The data derive from a study of T-cell memory formation after mild COVID-19. The CDR3 sequence is 14 residues long. Germline V lookup: CDR1 SGHDT, CDR2 YYEEEE. Trimming removed 3 bases at V and 7 bases at J, with 16 bases between. The sequence came from a man aged 18 to 30 who had mild COVID-19 (a few samples of this study predate the infection). Cell type and time point are not known. The chain joins TRBV5-6 to TRBJ1-1; weak D call: TRBD1 (6 bases). Sequencing was done on a sample of PBMCs or a T cell subset sorted from them (not recorded which). CDR3: CASSSTVTGIEAFF. CDR3 in DNA: TGTGCCAGCAGCTCAACGGTAACAGGGATTGAAGCTTTCTTT.